This TCR beta chain originates from a study of blood T cell repertoires in COVID-19. This table comes from immunoSEQ multiplex PCR, and its TCRdb copy is limited to in-frame clones, with some not included. The table includes around 330,000 clones, about 91% detected once. This CDR3 region has 12 residues. Per germline, CDR1 ENHRY and CDR2 SYGVKD. The ends were cut back, 10 bases at V and 6 bases at J, with 10 bases in the middle. The genes are TRBV10-3 and TRBJ1-6; unclear D gene. The receptor comes from a woman aged 30 to 39 with COVID-19, enrolled during active disease. What was sequenced was peripheral blood. The CDR3 here is CATSEVNSPLHF. CDR3 nucleotides: TGTGCCACCTCAGAAGTTAATTCACCCCTCCACTTT.